The text below deals with one TCR beta chain. As yet, its antigen is unknown. The sample's treatment: approximately nine-day PBMC culture with coronavirus spike peptide pools or control peptides (ViraFEST assay). J was trimmed by 1 base and V by 6 bases; bases with no gene match: 8. The CDR3 consists of 16 residues. These data come from a study of vaccination and CD4 T cells after COVID-19. About the research overall: Samples after vaccination came a median around eleven weeks past dose two, ranging 14 to 241.

Findings and limits, study-wide: Median SARS-CoV-2-reactive clonotype numbers went from around 20 to 38; this increase was not significant.

Oncomine TCR Beta short-read sequencing was applied to DNA from cultured CD4+ T cells. In TCRdb, the PCR reads were re-called with MiXCR into one record per CDR3 protein. The sample has about 9,900 distinct CDR3 sequences, about half seen once; the top ten hold around 40%. The gene calls are TRBV12-3 or TRBV12-4 and TRBJ1-5, with 8 bases that match TRBD1. Sequencing was performed on CD4+ T cells from blood, cultured in vitro. This receptor was identified in a human donor who had recovered from COVID-19. The CDR3 loop reads CASSPRQGMSNQPQHF. In nucleotides, the CDR3 is TGTGCCAGCAGCCCCCGACAGGGGATGAGCAATCAGCCCCAGCATTTT.